One and the same sample provided the 6 T cell receptor beta chains below, sequenced in a study of metastatic and nonmetastatic thyroid tumors. TCRdb called clones again from the PCR reads with MiXCR. Here the sample spans about 12,000 clones, approximately 33% being singletons. Thyroid surgery was performed in patients who had received no treatment beforehand. Specimen: tumor tissue. The receptors shown here come from a male donor with papillary thyroid cancer or a benign thyroid nodule (not recorded which). Some clones in this sample may be carry-over from other donors' samples.

This clone was seen repeatedly, ten times or more. The CDR3 protein is CASSFNEEQYF. The CDR3 region has the DNA TGTGCCAGCAGCTTTAACGAAGAGCAGTACTTC. This rearrangement joins TRBV5-6 to TRBJ2-7; D not certain. This CDR3 has 11 amino acids. The V gene lost 2 bases and the J gene lost 7 bases, with 7 bases spanning the gap. CDR1 and CDR2 (germline): SGHDT, YYEEEE. Full variable domain (rest looked up from reference TRBV5-6 and TRBJ2-7): DAGVTQSPTHLIKTRGQQVTLRCSPKSGHDTVSWYQQALGQGPQFIFQYYEEEERQRGNFPDRFSGHQFPNYSSELNVNALLLGDSALYLCASSFNEEQYFGPGTRLTVT.

Concerning this clone itself: A junction end diverges from the germline sequence, so it may reflect a read error. The chain carries TRBV5-6 and TRBJ2-5; 9 nucleotides agree with TRBD2. Germline CDR1 and CDR2: SGHDT and YYEEEE. The CDR3 has 13 residues. The CDR3 sequence: CASSLAGGKTQYF. The CDR3 bases are TGTGCCAGCAGCTTAGCGGGGGGAAAGACACAGTACTTC. Combining the CDR3 with reference TRBV5-6 and TRBJ2-5 gives the whole variable domain DAGVTQSPTHLIKTRGQQVTLRCSPKSGHDTVSWYQQALGQGPQFIFQYYEEEERQRGNFPDRFSGHQFPNYSSELNVNALLLGDSALYLCASSLAGGKTQYFGPGTRLLVL.

Sample share makes this clone medium-sized. The chain couples TRBV4-3 to TRBJ1-3; D uncertain. V was cut by 0 bases and J by 0 bases, with 12 bases left in between. CDR1 and CDR2 (germline): LGHNA, YSLEER. The CDR3 consists of 17 residues. The CDR3 here is CASSQEFGGYSGNTIYF. As DNA, the CDR3 is TGCGCCAGCAGCCAAGAATTTGGCGGTTACTCTGGAAACACCATATATTTT.

This clone was detected only a few times. The J gene is TRBJ1-6, the V gene TRBV27; 7 positions agree with TRBD1. Trimming removed 0 bases from V and 10 bases from J; junction bases left unmatched: 6. There are 15 residues in the CDR3. Per the germline V gene, CDR1 is MNHEY and CDR2 is SMNVEV (reference sequence). CDR3 DNA: TGTGCCAGCAGTTTATCACCAGGGGGTGGCTCACCCCTCCACTTT. Translating gives CASSLSPGGGSPLHF.

This clone was counted a few times. CDR3 bases: TGTGCCACCAGCCCACGAAAAGGCGGGACAGACTCCTACGAGCAGTACTTC. It specifies CATSPRKGGTDSYEQYF. The genes are TRBV15 and TRBJ2-7; the D gene is possibly TRBD1 (7 bases). The CDR3 is made up of 17 amino acids. The V gene's germline CDR1 is LNHNV and CDR2 YYDKDF (reference sequence). Trimming stripped 5 bases from V and 0 bases from J, with 20 bases between. Combining the CDR3 with reference TRBV15 and TRBJ2-7 gives the whole variable domain DAMVIQNPRYQVTQFGKPVTLSCSQTLNHNVMYWYQQKSSQAPKLLFHYYDKDFNNEADTPDNFQSRRPNTSFCFLDIRSPGLGDTAMYLCATSPRKGGTDSYEQYFGPGTRLTVT.

This clone was seen at least ten times. The chain is built from TRBV11-2 and TRBJ2-1; D not certain. The CDR3 covers 15 residues. V was trimmed by 5 bases and J by 0 bases, leaving 11 bases between them. From germline, CDR1 is SGHAT and CDR2 FQNNGV. The CDR3 sequence: CASSRLDGSYNEQFF. CDR3 bases: TGTGCCAGCAGCCGCCTGGATGGCTCCTACAATGAGCAGTTCTTC.